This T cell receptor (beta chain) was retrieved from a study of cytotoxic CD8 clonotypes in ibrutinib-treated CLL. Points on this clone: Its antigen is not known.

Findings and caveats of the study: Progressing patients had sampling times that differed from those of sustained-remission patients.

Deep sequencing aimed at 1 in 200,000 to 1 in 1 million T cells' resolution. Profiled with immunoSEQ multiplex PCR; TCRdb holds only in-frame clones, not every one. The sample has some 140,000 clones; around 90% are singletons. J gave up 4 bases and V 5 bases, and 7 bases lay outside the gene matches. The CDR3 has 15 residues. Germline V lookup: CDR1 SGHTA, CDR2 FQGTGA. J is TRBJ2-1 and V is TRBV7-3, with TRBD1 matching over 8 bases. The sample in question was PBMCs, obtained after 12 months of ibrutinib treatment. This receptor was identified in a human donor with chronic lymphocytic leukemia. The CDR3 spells CASSPAGQGYNEQFF. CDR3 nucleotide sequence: TGTGCCAGCAGCCCAGCCGGACAGGGATACAATGAGCAGTTCTTC.